The 13 T cell receptor beta chains given below trace back to one sample, sequenced in a study of blood T cell repertoires in COVID-19. Sequencing was performed with immunoSEQ multiplex PCR; in TCRdb, only in-frame clones are kept and a portion is missing. The top ten clones hold less than 9% of a sample with under 450,000 clones, 75% to 90% of them seen once. The sample was peripheral blood. The receptors were sampled from a woman aged 55-69 years with COVID-19, enrolled during active disease.

CDR3 in DNA: TGTGCCAGCGCGCAAGGGACAGAAATATCCTACGAGCAGTACTTC. Translating it yields CASAQGTEISYEQYF. The V gene is TRBV18, the J gene TRBJ2-7; 7 nucleotides align to TRBD1. The V gene's germline CDR1 is KGHSH and CDR2 LQKENI. This CDR3 has 15 amino acids. The ends lost 8 bases at V and 1 base at J; junction bases unmatched: 11.

The chain recombines TRBV30 with TRBJ2-5, with TRBD1 as a possible D gene (6 bases). Germline values: CDR1 GTSNPN, CDR2 SVGIG (reference sequence). The CDR3 has 15 amino acids. Trimming took off 0 bases at V and 7 bases at J, with 18 bases between the two ends. CDR3 DNA sequence: TGTGCCTGGAGTGTAACAGGGTCGGGGTTTGGGACCCAGTACTTC. It codes for CAWSVTGSGFGTQYF.

In DNA, the CDR3 is TGTGCCAGCAGCGGATCAGGGGTACGGTCACCCCTCCACTTT. This gives the protein CASSGSGVRSPLHF. J is TRBJ1-6 and V is TRBV13; TRBD1 is a possible D gene (6 bases). Germline V gene sequence: CDR1 PRHDT, CDR2 FYEKMQ (reference sequence). Trimming stripped 5 bases from V and 10 bases from J, with 15 bases between. The CDR3 length is 14 residues.

The chain is built from TRBV9 and TRBJ1-3; D is possibly TRBD1 (6 bases). The V end lost 4 bases, the J end lost 4 bases, and 15 bases lay between the germline ends. The germline gives CDR1 SGDLS, CDR2 YYNGEE. The CDR3 extends over 15 amino acids. DNA of the CDR3: TGTGCCAGCAGCCTCGAAGGGGGATTAGGAAACACCATATATTTT. Translated: CASSLEGGLGNTIYF.

CDR3 bases: TGCGCCAGCAGCCAAGGATACAGGATGAATGAAAAACTGTTTTTT. This sequence encodes CASSQGYRMNEKLFF. The chain employs TRBV4-1 and TRBJ1-4; D is perhaps TRBD1 (5 bases). Germline assignment: CDR1 MGHRA and CDR2 YSYEKL. CDR3 length equals 15 residues. Trimming pared 1 base from V and 5 bases from J, leaving 11 bases between.

The chain uses TRBV24-1 and TRBJ2-5; tentatively, D is TRBD1 (5 bases). V lost 3 bases, J lost 3 bases, and 10 bases lay in between. Looked up from germline, CDR1 is KGHDR and CDR2 is SFDVKD. The CDR3 extends over 14 amino acids. The CDR3 DNA follows: TGTGCCACCAGTGATGGTCAGGGAAAAGAGACCCAGTACTTC. It codes for CATSDGQGKETQYF.

The chain links TRBV5-8 to TRBJ2-7; D is possibly TRBD1 (6 bases). The CDR3 spans 13 residues. CDR1 is SGHTS and CDR2 is YDEGEE in the germline V gene. Trimming removed 4 bases from V and 2 bases from J, with 10 bases in between. CDR3 sequence (DNA): TGTGCCAGCAGCCGAGGACAGACCTACGAGCAGTACTTC. Amino acids: CASSRGQTYEQYF.

This rearrangement joins TRBV6-5 to TRBJ2-1, with 8 bases fitting TRBD2. The CDR3 runs 13 residues. Unmatched junction bases numbered 4, after V lost 6 bases and J lost 6 bases. Germline CDR1 is MNHEY and CDR2 is SVGAGI. CDR3 residues: CASRGLGANEQFF. CDR3 DNA: TGTGCCAGCAGGGGACTAGGGGCCAATGAGCAGTTCTTC.

The rearrangement joins TRBV9 to TRBJ1-2; D perhaps matches TRBD1 (6 bases). CDR1 is SGDLS and CDR2 is YYNGEE in the germline V gene. The V end was cut by 0 bases, the J end by 2 bases, with 20 bases between. This CDR3 spans 18 amino acids. DNA for the CDR3: TGTGCCAGCAGCGTAGACCCCCGAGGGGGTGAACCCAACTATGGCTACACCTTC. Its protein is CASSVDPRGGEPNYGYTF.

This clone was observed a handful of times. V usage is TRBV11-2 and J usage is TRBJ1-6; 9 nucleotides align to TRBD1. The CDR3 runs 14 residues. Trimming removed 5 bases from V and 13 bases from J; junction bases left unmatched: 9. The germline gives CDR1 SGHAT, CDR2 FQNNGV. The CDR3 here is CASSPGGTGRPLHF. The CDR3 bases are TGTGCCAGCAGCCCAGGGGGGACAGGGAGGCCCCTCCACTTT.

This rearrangement joins TRBV30 to TRBJ2-4; possibly TRBD2 for D (5 bases). CDR1 is GTSNPN and CDR2 is SVGIG in the germline V gene (reference sequence). This CDR3 region has 14 residues. Trimming took off 6 bases at V and 3 bases at J, with 15 bases between the two ends. The CDR3 DNA is TGTGCCTGTACGCCCCGGGGAGTCAAAAACATTCAGTACTTC. It is translated as CACTPRGVKNIQYF. The full variable domain, in which reference TRBV30 and TRBJ2-4 provide the parts outside the CDR3, is SQTIHQWPATLVQPVGSPLSLECTVEGTSNPNLYWYRQAAGRGLQLLFYSVGIGQISSEVPQNLSASRPQDRQFILSSKKLLLSDSGFYLCACTPRGVKNIQYFGAGTRLSVL.

The CDR3 DNA reads TGTGCCAGCAGCCCGGGGACTAGCGGGCGCACAGATACGCAGTATTTT. Amino acid sequence: CASSPGTSGRTDTQYF. The chain carries TRBV9 and TRBJ2-3, with 12 nucleotides matching TRBD2. Germline CDR1 is SGDLS and CDR2 is YYNGEE. The CDR3 totals 16 residues. Trimming took 4 bases from V and 1 from J; bases not matched to a gene: 4.

This chain links TRBV18 with TRBJ2-1; the D gene is possibly TRBD1 (7 bases). V was trimmed by 3 bases and J by 7 bases, leaving 19 bases between them. The CDR3 totals 16 residues. Looked up from germline, CDR1 is KGHSH and CDR2 is LQKENI. CDR3 residues: CASSPGQGGLSNEQFF. The CDR3 DNA reads as TGTGCCAGCTCACCGGGTCAGGGGGGACTCTCGAATGAGCAGTTCTTC.